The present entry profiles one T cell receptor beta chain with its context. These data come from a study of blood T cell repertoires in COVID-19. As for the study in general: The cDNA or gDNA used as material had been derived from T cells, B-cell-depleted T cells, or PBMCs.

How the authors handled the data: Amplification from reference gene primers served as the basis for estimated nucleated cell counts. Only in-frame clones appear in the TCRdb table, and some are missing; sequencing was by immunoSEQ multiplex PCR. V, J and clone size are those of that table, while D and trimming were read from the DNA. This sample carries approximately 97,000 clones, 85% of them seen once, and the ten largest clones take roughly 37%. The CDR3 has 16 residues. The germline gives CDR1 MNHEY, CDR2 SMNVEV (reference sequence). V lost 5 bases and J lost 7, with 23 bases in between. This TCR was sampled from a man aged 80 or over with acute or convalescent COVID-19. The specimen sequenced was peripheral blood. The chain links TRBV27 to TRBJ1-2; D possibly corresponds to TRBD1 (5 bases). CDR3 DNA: TGTGCCAGCAGTCCACCCCCCTTTGGCGGGGGTGCTGGCTACACCTTC. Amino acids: CASSPPPFGGGAGYTF.